A selection of T cell receptor beta chains follows, all from one sample in a study of CD8 T cells in Susac syndrome. TCRdb re-called the immunoSEQ multiplex PCR reads with MiXCR, one entry per CDR3 protein. This sample has 150,000 to 200,000 distinct CDR3 sequences, with roughly 92% found just once. Source material: CD4+ T cells from PBMCs. The receptors were gathered from a human donor with multiple sclerosis. The CDR3 runs from the conserved cysteine through the conserved F or W. A D gene is named only where the DNA matches it firmly.

>TRBJ2-7|TRBV10-3|NA
TGTGCCATCAGTCCCGGGACCTCTCCCTACGAGCAGTACTTC
CAISPGTSPYEQYF
>TRBJ2-5|TRBV11-2|NA
TGTGCCAGCAGCTTAAGGGCTAGCGTCCCGGGAGAGACCCAGTACTTC
CASSLRASVPGETQYF
>TRBJ2-3|TRBV28|TRBD2
TGTGCCAGCAGTTCCCCCCTTACTAGCGGCGGCACAGATACGCAGTATTTT
CASSSPLTSGGTDTQYF
>TRBJ1-2|TRBV15|NA
TGTGCCACCAGCAGAGTCTCGGATTGGGACTATGGCTACACCTTC
CATSRVSDWDYGYTF
>TRBJ2-7|TRBV27|NA
TGTGCCAGCAGTTATGAGCGGAGCTCCTACGAGCAGTACTTC
CASSYERSSYEQYF
>TRBJ2-7|TRBV5-6|NA
TGTGCCAGCAGCTTGTTCGACAGAGTCAACGAGCAGTACTTC
CASSLFDRVNEQYF
>TRBJ2-7|TRBV30|TRBD1
TGTGCCTGTTTTACCGGGACAGGTAACTACGAGCAGTACTTC
CACFTGTGNYEQYF
>TRBJ1-5|TRBV19|NA
TGTGCCAGTAGTATATTGGCTGGAAGCAATCAGCCCCAGCATTTT
CASSILAGSNQPQHF
>TRBJ2-3|TRBV19|NA
TGTGCCAGTAGTATAGATCTTAGCGGCACAGATACGCAGTATTTT
CASSIDLSGTDTQYF
>TRBJ1-5|TRBV6-5|NA
TGTGCCAGCAGTTCCGCTAGGAATCAGCCCCAGCATTTT
CASSSARNQPQHF
>TRBJ1-6|TRBV20-1|NA
TGCAGTGCCCCTAGCCAGGGGATCGGTTCACCCCTCCACTTT
CSAPSQGIGSPLHF
>TRBJ2-3|TRBV30|NA
TGTGCCTGGAGTGGCAGCGGCACAGATACGCAGTATTTT
CAWSGSGTDTQYF
>TRBJ1-2|TRBV2|NA
TGTGCCAGCACAACCTCCCGGGGAGGGTATGGCTACACCTTC
CASTTSRGGYGYTF
>TRBJ1-2|TRBV2|NA
TGTGCCAGCAGTGAAGCGCTTAGGGGCGGAGGCTACACCTTC
CASSEALRGGGYTF